The 14 T cell receptor beta chains below were found in one sample sequenced in a study of beta chain features in type 1 diabetes. Reverse transcription of all isolated RNA meant that expressed TCRB transcripts were sequenced. TCRdb's table, derived via immunoSEQ multiplex PCR, lists solely in-frame clones and lacks some. Of about 340,000 clones listed, around 8% were seen once; the top ten hold around 0.44%. Material: central memory CD4+ T cells from blood. The origin of the receptors is a young woman in good health.

This sequence joins TRBV7-2 and TRBJ2-1; a possible D gene is TRBD2 (6 bases). Looked up from germline, CDR1 is SGHTA and CDR2 is FQGNSA. V was pared by 2 bases and J by 6 bases, with 20 bases between. This CDR3 has 17 amino acids. The CDR3 sequence: CASSLRGGTATGNEQFF. The DNA for the CDR3 is TGTGCCAGCAGCTTACGGGGCGGGACCGCGACGGGCAATGAGCAGTTCTTC.

V is TRBV19 and J is TRBJ1-5, with D possibly being TRBD1 (5 bases). This CDR3 comprises 13 residues. Trimming removed 8 bases at V and 3 bases at J, with 11 bases between. Germline V CDR1 and CDR2: LNHDA, SQIVND (reference sequence). The CDR3 here is CASSGFPNQPQHF. The CDR3 DNA reads TGTGCCAGTTCAGGGTTCCCCAATCAGCCCCAGCATTTT.

This clone occurred many times. This rearrangement joins TRBV18 to TRBJ2-2, with TRBD1 identical over 7 bases. This CDR3 spans 15 amino acids. Germline lookup yields CDR1 KGHSH and CDR2 LQKENI. The V gene end was trimmed by 6 bases and the J gene end by 0 bases; junction bases not matched to a gene: 4. CDR3 in DNA: TGTGCCAGCTCGCCGGGACAGACGAACACCGGGGAGCTGTTTTTT. Translating it yields CASSPGQTNTGELFF.

V gene TRBV7-2 combines with J gene TRBJ2-3; D unresolved. The length of the CDR3 is 15 residues. The V end was cut by 5 bases, the J end by 0 bases, with 12 bases between. Germline CDR1 SGHTA, CDR2 FQGNSA. The DNA of the CDR3 is TGTGCCAGCAGCGGCAGCTACTATAGCACAGATACGCAGTATTTT. Its translation: CASSGSYYSTDTQYF.

This clone was found a few times. Other nucleotide sequences in the sample specify the same CDR3. This chain's CDR3 is CASSRDRDYEQYF. CDR3 DNA: TGTGCCAGCAGCCGGGACAGGGACTACGAGCAGTACTTC. The V call is TRBV11-2, the J call TRBJ2-7; TRBD1 aligns across 9 bases. Trimming cost V 5 bases and J 3 bases; bases outside gene matches: 2. This CDR3 has 13 residues. Looked up from germline, CDR1 is SGHAT and CDR2 is FQNNGV.

The CDR3 sequence: CASSYIGNTDTQYF. The CDR3 DNA sequence: TGTGCCAGCAGCTATATAGGAAACACAGATACGCAGTATTTT. The chain recombines TRBV7-2 with TRBJ2-3; no reliable D call. Looked up from germline, CDR1 is SGHTA and CDR2 is FQGNSA. This CDR3 spans 14 amino acids. V dropped 4 bases and J dropped 2 bases, with 10 bases sitting between them.

This chain links TRBV28 with TRBJ1-4; D not resolved. Trimming pared 6 bases from V and 7 bases from J, leaving 6 bases between. CDR1 and CDR2 from the germline V gene are MDHEN and SYDVKM. The CDR3 sequence is 11 residues long. The DNA of the CDR3 is TGTGCCAGCAGCTCGGTTGAAAAACTGTTTTTT. It encodes CASSSVEKLFF. The complete variable domain, with remaining parts taken from reference TRBV28 and TRBJ1-4, reads DVKVTQSSRYLVKRTGEKVFLECVQDMDHENMFWYRQDPGLGLRLIYFSYDVKMKEKGDIPEGYSVSREKKERFSLILESASTNQTSMYLCASSSVEKLFFGSGTQLSVL.

The chain recombines TRBV23-1 with TRBJ2-5, with unresolved D. TRBV23-1 is an ORF; its function is uncertain. V lost 7 bases, J lost 0 bases, and 18 bases lay in between. This CDR3 is 16 amino acids long. The CDR3 DNA sequence: TGCGCCAGCACCCCCTCCCCGACGACGTACCAAGAGACCCAGTACTTC. This sequence encodes CASTPSPTTYQETQYF.

V usage is TRBV28 and J usage is TRBJ1-1; possibly TRBD1 for D (5 bases). The V end was cut by 2 bases, the J end by 0 bases, with 10 bases between. The CDR3 is 15 residues long. Germline CDR1 is MDHEN and CDR2 is SYDVKM. The DNA for the CDR3 is TGTGCCAGCAGTTTAGGGGCAGGTATGAACACTGAAGCTTTCTTT. Protein sequence: CASSLGAGMNTEAFF.

This clone has ten or more counts. The junction departs from germline at one end; a sequencing error may be responsible. The V gene is TRBV2, the J gene TRBJ1-2, with unresolved D. This CDR3 region has 12 residues. Germline loops: CDR1 SNHLY, CDR2 FYNNEI. In DNA, the CDR3 is TGTGCCAGCAGTAGAAATCAGGAATCTTGGGCCTTC. Protein: CASSRNQESWAF. The whole variable domain, remainder taken from reference TRBV2 and TRBJ1-2, is EPEVTQTPSHQVTQMGQEVILRCVPISNHLYFYWYRQILGQKVEFLVSFYNNEISEKSEIFDDQFSVERPDGSNFTLKIRSTKLEDSAMYFCASSRNQESWAFGSGTRLTVV.

V gene TRBV5-5 combines with J gene TRBJ2-5, with D hard to call. Between the trimmed V and J ends, which lost 4 bases and 1 base, there was a span of 17 bases. CDR3 length equals 16 residues. In germline, CDR1 is SGHKS, CDR2 YYEKEE (reference sequence). The CDR3 protein is CASSLDLSVLQETQYF. Written as DNA, the CDR3 is TGTGCCAGCAGCCTGGATTTAAGCGTCCTCCAAGAGACCCAGTACTTC. Full variable domain (remainder filled in from reference TRBV5-5 and TRBJ2-5): DAGVTQSPTHLIKTRGQQVTLRCSPISGHKSVSWYQQVLGQGPQFIFQYYEKEERGRGNFPDRFSARQFPNYSSELNVNALLLGDSALYLCASSLDLSVLQETQYFGPGTRLLVL.

This clone was observed many times. This CDR3 is CASSLSREQYF. The CDR3 DNA reads as TGTGCCAGCAGCTTGAGCCGGGAGCAGTACTTC. The V call is TRBV13, the J call TRBJ2-7; D not resolved. This CDR3 has 11 residues. With 3 bases removed from V and 7 bases from J, the gap between germline ends came to 7 bases. Germline V gives CDR1 PRHDT, CDR2 FYEKMQ (reference sequence).

This sequence joins TRBV18 and TRBJ1-4, with D uncertain. V gave up 4 bases and J gave up 5 bases, with 8 bases separating them. CDR3 size: 13 residues. In germline, CDR1 is KGHSH, CDR2 LQKENI. CDR3 coding DNA: TGTGCCAGCTCACGAACAGAAAATGAAAAACTGTTTTTT. Amino acids: CASSRTENEKLFF. Using reference TRBV18 and TRBJ1-4 for the parts outside the CDR3, the full variable domain is NAGVMQNPRHLVRRRGQEARLRCSPMKGHSHVYWYRQLPEEGLKFMVYLQKENIIDESGMPKERFSAEFPKEGPSILRIQQVVRGDSAAYFCASSRTENEKLFFGSGTQLSVL.

The chain joins TRBV7-9 to TRBJ1-2, with 9 bases matching TRBD1. The CDR3 extends over 17 amino acids. Germline CDR1 and CDR2: SEHNR and FQNEAQ (reference sequence). The trim removed 2 bases at V and 0 bases at J, leaving 7 bases unmatched. CDR3 in DNA: TGTGCCAGCAGCTTATCTACCGGGACAGGGACTAACTATGGCTACACCTTC. Its translation is CASSLSTGTGTNYGYTF.